This section outlines one T cell receptor (beta chain) sequence together with its context. This sample is part of a study of blood T cell repertoires in COVID-19. Across the study: Acute and convalescent COVID-19 samples came from the United States, Italy and Spain.

Sequencing used immunoSEQ multiplex PCR; TCRdb keeps in-frame clones, though not all of them. The table includes roughly 120,000 clones, roughly 90% detected once. The TCR sequence derives from a human donor in a cohort sampled during active COVID-19. Sequencing was performed on peripheral blood.

The CDR3 reads CSVTTVTGRNEQYF. In DNA, the CDR3 is TGCAGCGTCACAACCGTGACAGGGAGGAACGAGCAGTACTTC. The chain carries TRBV29-1 and TRBJ2-7; D is possibly TRBD1 (7 bases). The germline V and J ends were trimmed by 6 bases and 5 bases, with 20 bases remaining between them. The CDR3 loop spans 14 amino acids. Germline V CDR1 and CDR2: SQVTM, ANQGSEA.